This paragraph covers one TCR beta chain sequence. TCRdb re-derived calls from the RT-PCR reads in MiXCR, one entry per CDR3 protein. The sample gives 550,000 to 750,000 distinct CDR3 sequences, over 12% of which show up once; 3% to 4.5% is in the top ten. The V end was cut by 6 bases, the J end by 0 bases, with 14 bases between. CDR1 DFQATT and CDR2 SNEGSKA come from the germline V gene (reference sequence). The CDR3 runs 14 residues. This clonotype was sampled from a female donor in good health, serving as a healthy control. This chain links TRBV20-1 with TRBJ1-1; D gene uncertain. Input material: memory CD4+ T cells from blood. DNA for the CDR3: TGCAGTGCACCTATCACTGGGGTGAACACTGAAGCTTTCTTT. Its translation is CSAPITGVNTEAFF.